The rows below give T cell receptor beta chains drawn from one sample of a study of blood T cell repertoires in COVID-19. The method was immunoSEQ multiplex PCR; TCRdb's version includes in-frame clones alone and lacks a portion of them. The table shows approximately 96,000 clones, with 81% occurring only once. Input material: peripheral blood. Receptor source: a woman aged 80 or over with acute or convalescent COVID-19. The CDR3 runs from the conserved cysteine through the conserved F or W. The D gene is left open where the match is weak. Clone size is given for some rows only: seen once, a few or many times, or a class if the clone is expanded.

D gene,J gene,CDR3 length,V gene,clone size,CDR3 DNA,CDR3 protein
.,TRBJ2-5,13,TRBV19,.,TGTGCCAGTAGTATACAGGATAGAGAGACCCAGTACTTC,CASSIQDRETQYF
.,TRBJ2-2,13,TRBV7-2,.,TGTGCCAGCAGCACCCCGGGGTCCGGGGAGCTGTTTTTT,CASSTPGSGELFF
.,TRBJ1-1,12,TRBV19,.,TGTGCCATTACTCGGGAGAACACTGAAGCTTTCTTT,CAITRENTEAFF
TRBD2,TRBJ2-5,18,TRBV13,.,TGTGCCAGCAGCGGCGGTTCGTTGGGAGGGGCCGGGATGGAGACCCAGTACTTC,CASSGGSLGGAGMETQYF
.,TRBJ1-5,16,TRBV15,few,TGTGCCACCAGCAGAGGTGACAGGTATAGCAATCAGCCCCAGCATTTT,CATSRGDRYSNQPQHF
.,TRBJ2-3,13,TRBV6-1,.,TGTGCCAGCAGTGAGCACTACACAGATACGCAGTATTTT,CASSEHYTDTQYF
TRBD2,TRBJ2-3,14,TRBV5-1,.,TGCGCCAGCAGCCCGGGACTAGAGACAGATACGCAGTATTTT,CASSPGLETDTQYF
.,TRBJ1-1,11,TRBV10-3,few,TGTGCCATCATTACAGACACTGAAGCTTTCTTT,CAIITDTEAFF
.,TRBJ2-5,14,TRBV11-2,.,TGTGCCAGCAGCTTAGATGGAGGATGGGAGACCCAGTACTTC,CASSLDGGWETQYF
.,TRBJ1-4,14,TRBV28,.,TGTGCCAGCAGTCTAGTGTCGGCTAATGAAAAACTGTTTTTT,CASSLVSANEKLFF
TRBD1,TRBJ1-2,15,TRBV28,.,TGTGCCAGCAGTTTAGACAGGGGTCGAAACTGGGGCTACACCTTC,CASSLDRGRNWGYTF
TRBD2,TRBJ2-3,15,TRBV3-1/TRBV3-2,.,TGTGCCAGCAGCCTGGGACTAGCGGGGGAGGATACGCAGTATTTT,CASSLGLAGEDTQYF
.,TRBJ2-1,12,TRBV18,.,TGTGCCAGCTCACCAGGGTCAGGTGAGCAGTTCTTC,CASSPGSGEQFF
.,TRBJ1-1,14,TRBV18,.,TGTGCCAGCTCACCCCCCGGGGTTCTCTCTGAAGCTTTCTTT,CASSPPGVLSEAFF
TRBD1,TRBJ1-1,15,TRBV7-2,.,TGTGCCAGCAGCACCGCAACTAGGGGGCTGGCTGAAGCTTTCTTT,CASSTATRGLAEAFF
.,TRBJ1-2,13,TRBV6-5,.,TGTGCCAGCAGTCAGACGACAGTCTATGGCTACACCTTC,CASSQTTVYGYTF
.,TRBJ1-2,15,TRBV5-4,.,TGTGCCAGCAGCTTGGTAGGGGCGATTAACTATGGCTACACCTTC,CASSLVGAINYGYTF
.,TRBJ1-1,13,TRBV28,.,TGTGCCAGCAGTGAGCCCCCTAGGACTGAAGCTTTCTTT,CASSEPPRTEAFF
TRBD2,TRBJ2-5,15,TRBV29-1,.,TGCAGCGTTGAAGCCCTAGCGGGGGGCTTTGGGACCCAGTACTTC,CSVEALAGGFGTQYF
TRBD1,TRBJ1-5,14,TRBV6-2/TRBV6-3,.,TGTGCCAGCAGCGACACAGGGGCCGAGCAGCCCCAGCATTTT,CASSDTGAEQPQHF
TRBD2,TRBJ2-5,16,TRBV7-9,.,TGTGCCAGCAGTCTCGGGACTAGCGGGGGACAAGAGACCCAGTACTTC,CASSLGTSGGQETQYF
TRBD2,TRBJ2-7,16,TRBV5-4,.,TGTGCCAGCAGCTCCGGGGGGTCCCGCACCATATACGAGCAGTACTTC,CASSSGGSRTIYEQYF
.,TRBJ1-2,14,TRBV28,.,TGTGCCAGCAGCAGGGAGGGAGGGGCCTATGGCTACACCTTC,CASSREGGAYGYTF
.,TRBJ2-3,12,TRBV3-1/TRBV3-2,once,TGTGCCAGCAGCCAAAACTTCAATACGCAGTATTTT,CASSQNFNTQYF
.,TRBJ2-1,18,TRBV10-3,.,TGTGCCATCAGTGGAGCAGGGTTATCACAGAGAGATTACAATGAGCAGTTCTTC,CAISGAGLSQRDYNEQFF
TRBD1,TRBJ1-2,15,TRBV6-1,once,TGTGCCAGCAGTGATACCCCGACAGGGCACTATGGCTACACCTTC,CASSDTPTGHYGYTF
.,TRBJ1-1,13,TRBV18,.,TGTGCCAGCTCACCAATGGACAGCACTGAAGCTTTCTTT,CASSPMDSTEAFF
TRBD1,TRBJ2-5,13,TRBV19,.,TGTGCCAGTGGACAGGCAGGCCAGGAGGCCCAGTACTTC,CASGQAGQEAQYF
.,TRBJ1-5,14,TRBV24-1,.,TGTGCCACCTCAGACAGATGGTACAATCAGCCCCAGCATTTT,CATSDRWYNQPQHF